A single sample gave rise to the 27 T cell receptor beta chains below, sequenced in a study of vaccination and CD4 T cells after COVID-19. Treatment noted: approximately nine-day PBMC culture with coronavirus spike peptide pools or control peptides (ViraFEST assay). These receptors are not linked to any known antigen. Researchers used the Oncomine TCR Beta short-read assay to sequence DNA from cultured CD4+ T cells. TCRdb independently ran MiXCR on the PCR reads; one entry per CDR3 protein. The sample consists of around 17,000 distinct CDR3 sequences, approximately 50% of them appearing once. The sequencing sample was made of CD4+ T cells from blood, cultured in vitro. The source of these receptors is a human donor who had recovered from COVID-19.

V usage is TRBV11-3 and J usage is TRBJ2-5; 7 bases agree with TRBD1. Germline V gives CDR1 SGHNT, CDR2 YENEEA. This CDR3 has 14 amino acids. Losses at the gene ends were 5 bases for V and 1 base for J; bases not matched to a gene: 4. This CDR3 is CASSLWTGQETQYF. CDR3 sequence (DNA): TGTGCCAGCAGCCTATGGACAGGCCAAGAGACCCAGTACTTC.

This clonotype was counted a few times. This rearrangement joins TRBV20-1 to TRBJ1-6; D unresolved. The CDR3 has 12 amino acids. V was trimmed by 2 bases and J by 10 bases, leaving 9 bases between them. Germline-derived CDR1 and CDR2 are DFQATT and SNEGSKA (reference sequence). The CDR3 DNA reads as TGCAGTGCTAGAAGTGGAGGATCACCCCTCCACTTT. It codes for CSARSGGSPLHF.

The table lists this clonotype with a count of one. In DNA form, the CDR3 reads TGTGCCAGCAGCTCCTCGGACAGGGGATCCTGGGGCTACACCTTC. This codes for CASSSSDRGSWGYTF. This chain links TRBV7-9 with TRBJ1-2; 9 bases align to TRBD1. Germline lookup yields CDR1 SEHNR and CDR2 FQNEAQ (reference sequence). Trimming at V came to 4 bases and at J to 8 bases, leaving 11 bases not matched to a gene. The CDR3 runs 15 residues.

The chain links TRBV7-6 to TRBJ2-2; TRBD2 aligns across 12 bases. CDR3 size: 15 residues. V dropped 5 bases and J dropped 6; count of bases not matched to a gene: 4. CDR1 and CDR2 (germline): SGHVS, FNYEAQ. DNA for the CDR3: TGTGCCAGCAGCCCGACTAGCGGGAGTTCCGGGGAGCTGTTTTTT. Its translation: CASSPTSGSSGELFF.

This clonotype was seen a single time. CDR3 bases: TGTGCCTGGAGAGGGGCCAGGGCCGGGGAGCTGTTTTTT. It yields the protein CAWRGARAGELFF. V is TRBV30 and J is TRBJ2-2, with D tentatively TRBD1 (5 bases). V dropped 3 bases and J dropped 6 bases, with 11 bases sitting between them. This CDR3 contains 13 residues. CDR1 is GTSNPN and CDR2 is SVGIG in the germline V gene (reference sequence).

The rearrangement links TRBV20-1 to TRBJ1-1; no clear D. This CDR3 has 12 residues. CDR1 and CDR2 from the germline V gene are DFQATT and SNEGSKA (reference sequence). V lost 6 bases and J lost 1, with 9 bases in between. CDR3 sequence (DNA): TGCAGTGCCCTGAATAAGAACACTGAAGCTTTCTTT. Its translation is CSALNKNTEAFF.

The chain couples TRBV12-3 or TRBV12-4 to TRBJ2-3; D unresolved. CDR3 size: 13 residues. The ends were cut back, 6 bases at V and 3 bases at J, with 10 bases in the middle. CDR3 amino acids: CASRPGVTDTQYF. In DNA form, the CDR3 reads TGTGCCAGCAGACCAGGAGTTACAGATACGCAGTATTTT.

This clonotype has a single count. The CDR3 sequence is CASTPRDYGYTF. Here the CDR3 DNA reads TGTGCCAGCACACCCCGAGACTATGGCTACACCTTC. The chain has TRBV28 and TRBJ1-2; D remains unclear. Trimming took off 7 bases at V and 3 bases at J, with 9 bases between the two ends. There are 12 residues in the CDR3. Germline V gene sequence: CDR1 MDHEN, CDR2 SYDVKM.

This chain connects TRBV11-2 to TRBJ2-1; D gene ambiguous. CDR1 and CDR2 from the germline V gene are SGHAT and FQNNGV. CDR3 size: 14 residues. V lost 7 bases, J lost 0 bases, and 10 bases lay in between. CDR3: CASTDRSSYNEQFF. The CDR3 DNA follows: TGTGCCAGCACCGATCGGAGCTCCTACAATGAGCAGTTCTTC.

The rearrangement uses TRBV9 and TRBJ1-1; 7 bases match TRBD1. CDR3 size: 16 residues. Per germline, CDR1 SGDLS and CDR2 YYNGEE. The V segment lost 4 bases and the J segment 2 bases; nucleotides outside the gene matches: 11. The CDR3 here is CASSRRPDRINTEAFF. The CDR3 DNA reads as TGTGCCAGCAGCCGCCGACCGGACAGGATTAACACTGAAGCTTTCTTT.

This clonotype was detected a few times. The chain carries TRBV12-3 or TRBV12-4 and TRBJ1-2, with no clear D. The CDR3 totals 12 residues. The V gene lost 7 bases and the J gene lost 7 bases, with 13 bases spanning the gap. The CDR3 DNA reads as TGTGCCAGCACTCGCGGGGAGTCTGGCTACACCTTC. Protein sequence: CASTRGESGYTF.

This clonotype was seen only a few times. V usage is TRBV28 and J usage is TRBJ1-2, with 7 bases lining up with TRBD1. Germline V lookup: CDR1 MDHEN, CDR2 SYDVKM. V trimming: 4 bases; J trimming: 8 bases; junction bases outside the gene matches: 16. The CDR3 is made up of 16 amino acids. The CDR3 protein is CASSSTTTGNLQGYTF. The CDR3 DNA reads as TGTGCCAGCAGTTCAACCACGACAGGGAATCTACAAGGCTACACCTTC.

CDR3 sequence: CASRLAGVPNEQFF. The DNA for the CDR3 is TGTGCCAGCAGACTAGCGGGAGTCCCTAATGAGCAGTTCTTC. This chain links TRBV27 with TRBJ2-1; 11 bases match TRBD2. Germline V gene sequence: CDR1 MNHEY, CDR2 SMNVEV (reference sequence). The CDR3 extends over 14 amino acids. Trimming at V came to 6 bases and at J to 7 bases, leaving 5 bases not matched to a gene.

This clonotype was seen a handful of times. CDR3: CASSLTGNQPQHF. CDR3 nucleotides: TGTGCCAGCAGTTTAACTGGCAATCAGCCCCAGCATTTT. The gene calls are TRBV12-3 or TRBV12-4 and TRBJ1-5; D is ambiguous. The CDR3 loop spans 13 amino acids. The V and J ends lost 2 bases and 2 bases respectively, with 4 bases between them.

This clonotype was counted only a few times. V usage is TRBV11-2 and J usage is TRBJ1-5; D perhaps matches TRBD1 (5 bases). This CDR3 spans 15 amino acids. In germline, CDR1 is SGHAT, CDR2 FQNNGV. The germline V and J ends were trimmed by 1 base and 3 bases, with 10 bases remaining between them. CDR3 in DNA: TGTGCCAGCAGCTTAGGGGGCAGGTTCAATCAGCCCCAGCATTTT. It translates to CASSLGGRFNQPQHF.

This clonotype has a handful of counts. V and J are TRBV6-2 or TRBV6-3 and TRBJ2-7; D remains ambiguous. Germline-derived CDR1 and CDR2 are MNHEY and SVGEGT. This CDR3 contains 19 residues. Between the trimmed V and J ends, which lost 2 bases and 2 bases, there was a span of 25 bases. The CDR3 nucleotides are TGTGCCAGCAGTTACAGAGTAATGAGGACGCTTATTACCCCCTACGAGCAGTACTTC. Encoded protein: CASSYRVMRTLITPYEQYF.

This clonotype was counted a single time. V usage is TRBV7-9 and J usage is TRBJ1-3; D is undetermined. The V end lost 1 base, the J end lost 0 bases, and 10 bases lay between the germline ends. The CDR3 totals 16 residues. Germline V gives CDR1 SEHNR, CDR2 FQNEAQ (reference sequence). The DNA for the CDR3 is TGTGCCAGCAGCTTAGATGGCAGGAGCTCTGGAAACACCATATATTTT. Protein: CASSLDGRSSGNTIYF.

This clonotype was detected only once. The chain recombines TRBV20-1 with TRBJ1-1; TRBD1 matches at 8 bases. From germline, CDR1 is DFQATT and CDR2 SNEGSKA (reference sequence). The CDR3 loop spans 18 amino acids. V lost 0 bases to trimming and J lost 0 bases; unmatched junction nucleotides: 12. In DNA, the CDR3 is TGCAGTGCTAGAGATTTAACAGGGGGGAGATCCATGAACACTGAAGCTTTCTTT. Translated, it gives CSARDLTGGRSMNTEAFF.

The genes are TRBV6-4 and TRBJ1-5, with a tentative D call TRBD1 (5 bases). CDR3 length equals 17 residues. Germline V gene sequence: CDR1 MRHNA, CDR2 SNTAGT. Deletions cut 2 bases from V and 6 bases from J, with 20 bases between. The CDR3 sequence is CASSDQNKRQGSQPQHF. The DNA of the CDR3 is TGTGCCAGCAGTGACCAGAACAAGCGTCAGGGCTCTCAGCCCCAGCATTTT.

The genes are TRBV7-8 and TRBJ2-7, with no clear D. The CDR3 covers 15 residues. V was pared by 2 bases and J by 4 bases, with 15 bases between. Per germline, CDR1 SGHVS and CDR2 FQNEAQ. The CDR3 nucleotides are TGTGCCAGCAGCTTAAGCCCCGGTAGACTTTACGAGCAGTACTTC. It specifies CASSLSPGRLYEQYF.

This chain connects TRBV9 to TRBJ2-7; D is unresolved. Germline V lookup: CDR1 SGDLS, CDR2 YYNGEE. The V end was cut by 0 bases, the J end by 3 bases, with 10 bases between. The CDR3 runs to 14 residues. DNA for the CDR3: TGTGCCAGCAGCGTAGGAACGGTAAACTACGAGCAGTACTTC. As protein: CASSVGTVNYEQYF.

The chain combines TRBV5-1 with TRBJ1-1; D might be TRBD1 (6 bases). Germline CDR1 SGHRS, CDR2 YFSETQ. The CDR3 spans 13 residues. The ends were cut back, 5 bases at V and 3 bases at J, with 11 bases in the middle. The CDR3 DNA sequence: TGCGCCAGCAGGAGGACAGTCGACACTGAAGCTTTCTTT. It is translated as CASRRTVDTEAFF.

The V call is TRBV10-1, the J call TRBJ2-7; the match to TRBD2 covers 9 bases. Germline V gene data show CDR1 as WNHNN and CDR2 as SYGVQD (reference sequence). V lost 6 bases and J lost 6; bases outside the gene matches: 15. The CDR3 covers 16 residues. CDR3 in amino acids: CASSPPRASGVSEQYF. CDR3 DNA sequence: TGCGCCAGCAGCCCACCCCGGGCTAGCGGGGTCAGCGAGCAGTACTTC.

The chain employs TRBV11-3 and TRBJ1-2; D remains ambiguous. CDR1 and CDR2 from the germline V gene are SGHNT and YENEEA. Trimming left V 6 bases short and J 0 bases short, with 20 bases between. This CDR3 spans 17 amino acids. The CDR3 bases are TGTGCCAGCAGTCCCCCTGGTGCCGACCAAGCTAACTATGGCTACACCTTC. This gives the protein CASSPPGADQANYGYTF.

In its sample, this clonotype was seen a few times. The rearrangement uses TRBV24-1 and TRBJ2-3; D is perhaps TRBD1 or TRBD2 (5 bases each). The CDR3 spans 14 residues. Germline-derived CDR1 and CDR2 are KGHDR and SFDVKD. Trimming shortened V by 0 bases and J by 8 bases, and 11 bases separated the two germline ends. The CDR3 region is CATSDLSWGPTQYF. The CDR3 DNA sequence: TGTGCCACCAGTGATTTGAGTTGGGGACCTACGCAGTATTTT.

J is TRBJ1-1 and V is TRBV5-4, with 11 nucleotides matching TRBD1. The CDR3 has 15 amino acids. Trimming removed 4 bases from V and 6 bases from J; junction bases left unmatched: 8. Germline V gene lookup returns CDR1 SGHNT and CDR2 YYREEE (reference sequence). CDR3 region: CASSTGGQGASEAFF. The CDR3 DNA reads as TGTGCCAGCAGCACAGGTGGACAGGGGGCCTCTGAAGCTTTCTTT.

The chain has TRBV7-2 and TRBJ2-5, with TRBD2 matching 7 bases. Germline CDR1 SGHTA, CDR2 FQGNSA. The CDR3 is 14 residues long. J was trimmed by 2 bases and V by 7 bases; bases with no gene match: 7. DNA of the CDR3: TGTGCCAGCACCCCCCTGGGACTACAAGAGACCCAGTACTTC. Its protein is CASTPLGLQETQYF. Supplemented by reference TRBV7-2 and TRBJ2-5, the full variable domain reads GAGVSQSPSNKVTEKGKDVELRCDPISGHTALYWYRQSLGQGLEFLIYFQGNSAPDKSGLPSDRFSAERTGGSVSTLTIQRTQQEDSAVYLCASTPLGLQETQYFGPGTRLLVL.